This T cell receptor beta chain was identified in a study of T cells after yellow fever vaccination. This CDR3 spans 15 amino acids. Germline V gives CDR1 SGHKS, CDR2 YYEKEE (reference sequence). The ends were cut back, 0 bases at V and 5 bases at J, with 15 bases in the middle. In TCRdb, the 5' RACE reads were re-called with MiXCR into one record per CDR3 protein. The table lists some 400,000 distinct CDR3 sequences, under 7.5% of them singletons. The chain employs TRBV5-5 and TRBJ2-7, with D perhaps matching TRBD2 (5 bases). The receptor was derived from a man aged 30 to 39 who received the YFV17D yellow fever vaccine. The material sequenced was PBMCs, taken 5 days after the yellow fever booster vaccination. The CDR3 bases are TGTGCCAGCAGCTTGGTGGACTCTCCGTGGGACGAGCAGTACTTC. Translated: CASSLVDSPWDEQYF.